These T cell receptor beta chains were read from a single sample in a study of response to subunit inactivated influenza vaccine. TCRdb processed the RT-PCR reads anew with MiXCR; each CDR3 protein has one entry. The repertoire holds a few hundred thousand distinct CDR3 sequences, with around 20% as singletons. The sequences come from PBMCs from blood, collected around 22 months after vaccination. These receptors came from a man aged 50 to 75 who received an inactivated influenza vaccine. The CDR3 runs from the conserved cysteine through the conserved F or W. D genes are given only for firm matches. Clone size appears in some rows only: once, few, many, or a class for an expanded clone.

v_call: TRBV20-1; clone_size: -; j_call: TRBJ2-5; d_call: TRBD2; cdr3_aa: CSAREGSGRAETQYF; cdr3_nt: TGCAGTGCTAGAGAGGGTAGCGGGAGGGCAGAGACCCAGTACTTC
v_call: TRBV6-5; clone_size: -; j_call: TRBJ2-1; d_call: -; cdr3_aa: CASSYFGSYNEQFF; cdr3_nt: TGTGCCAGCAGTTACTTCGGCTCCTACAATGAGCAGTTCTTC
v_call: TRBV12-3/TRBV12-4; clone_size: -; j_call: TRBJ2-1; d_call: TRBD1; cdr3_aa: CASSSTGGLSYNEQFF; cdr3_nt: TGTGCCAGCAGTTCTACAGGGGGACTCTCCTACAATGAGCAGTTCTTC
v_call: TRBV18; clone_size: -; j_call: TRBJ2-7; d_call: TRBD1; cdr3_aa: CASSPTPGQNSYEQYF; cdr3_nt: TGTGCCAGCTCACCAACCCCGGGACAGAACTCCTACGAGCAGTACTTC
v_call: TRBV11-1; clone_size: few; j_call: TRBJ1-2; d_call: TRBD1; cdr3_aa: CASSLPGDGTGGFLHGYTF; cdr3_nt: TGTGCCAGCAGCTTACCGGGGGACGGGACAGGGGGCTTTCTGCATGGCTACACCTTC
v_call: TRBV12-3/TRBV12-4; clone_size: -; j_call: TRBJ1-3; d_call: TRBD1; cdr3_aa: CASSDRDVRGNTIYF; cdr3_nt: TGTGCCAGCAGTGACAGGGACGTGCGCGGAAACACCATATATTTT
v_call: TRBV15; clone_size: few; j_call: TRBJ2-6; d_call: -; cdr3_aa: CATSKYREPGANVLTF; cdr3_nt: TGTGCCACCAGCAAATACAGGGAACCTGGGGCCAACGTCCTGACTTTC
v_call: TRBV9; clone_size: few; j_call: TRBJ2-5; d_call: -; cdr3_aa: CASSVGPSIQETQYF; cdr3_nt: TGTGCCAGCAGCGTAGGTCCCAGCATCCAAGAGACCCAGTACTTC
v_call: TRBV25-1; clone_size: -; j_call: TRBJ1-2; d_call: -; cdr3_aa: CASSETWTGYGYTF; cdr3_nt: TGTGCCAGCAGTGAAACCTGGACGGGCTATGGCTACACCTTC
v_call: TRBV5-8; clone_size: -; j_call: TRBJ1-1; d_call: -; cdr3_aa: CASSLSKHMNTEAFF; cdr3_nt: TGTGCCAGCAGCTTGTCTAAACACATGAACACTGAAGCTTTCTTT
v_call: TRBV6-2/TRBV6-3; clone_size: -; j_call: TRBJ2-1; d_call: -; cdr3_aa: CASSPGRKPYNEQFF; cdr3_nt: TGTGCCAGTTCTCCCGGGCGGAAACCTTACAATGAGCAGTTCTTC
v_call: TRBV4-2; clone_size: many; j_call: TRBJ1-2; d_call: -; cdr3_aa: CASSQEWGGYTF; cdr3_nt: TGTGCCAGCAGCCAAGAGTGGGGTGGCTACACCTTC
v_call: TRBV29-1; clone_size: -; j_call: TRBJ2-1; d_call: TRBD1; cdr3_aa: CSGGQGAHEQFF; cdr3_nt: TGCAGCGGGGGACAGGGCGCCCATGAGCAGTTCTTC
v_call: TRBV6-6; clone_size: once; j_call: TRBJ2-5; d_call: -; cdr3_aa: CASGGQETQYF; cdr3_nt: TGTGCCAGCGGGGGACAAGAGACCCAGTACTTC
v_call: TRBV20-1; clone_size: -; j_call: TRBJ1-3; d_call: -; cdr3_aa: CSAKVGVSGNTIYF; cdr3_nt: TGCAGTGCTAAGGTGGGGGTGTCGGGAAACACCATATATTTT
v_call: TRBV5-6; clone_size: few; j_call: TRBJ1-5; d_call: -; cdr3_aa: CASSLLGAAQPQHF; cdr3_nt: TGTGCCAGCAGCTTGTTAGGGGCGGCTCAGCCCCAGCATTTT
v_call: TRBV4-1; clone_size: few; j_call: TRBJ1-2; d_call: TRBD1; cdr3_aa: CASSQGLTGGNYGYTF; cdr3_nt: TGCGCCAGCAGCCAAGGTCTCACAGGGGGGAACTATGGCTACACCTTC
v_call: TRBV5-1; clone_size: -; j_call: TRBJ2-5; d_call: TRBD1; cdr3_aa: CASSLVTGVVETQYF; cdr3_nt: TGCGCCAGCAGCTTGGTCACAGGGGTGGTAGAGACCCAGTACTTC
v_call: TRBV4-3; clone_size: many; j_call: TRBJ1-1; d_call: TRBD1; cdr3_aa: CASSQYSGRGANTEAFF; cdr3_nt: TGCGCCAGCAGCCAATATTCAGGCAGGGGGGCGAACACTGAAGCTTTCTTT
v_call: TRBV7-9; clone_size: few; j_call: TRBJ1-6; d_call: -; cdr3_aa: CASSFARRNNSPLHF; cdr3_nt: TGTGCCAGCAGCTTCGCGAGGCGCAATAATTCACCCCTCCACTTT
v_call: TRBV24-1; clone_size: few; j_call: TRBJ2-1; d_call: -; cdr3_aa: CATSDFHGYNEQFF; cdr3_nt: TGTGCCACCAGTGATTTCCACGGCTACAATGAGCAGTTCTTC
v_call: TRBV6-2/TRBV6-3; clone_size: few; j_call: TRBJ2-6; d_call: -; cdr3_aa: CASSFRNSFSGANVLTF; cdr3_nt: TGTGCCAGCAGTTTCAGGAATAGTTTCTCTGGGGCCAACGTCCTGACTTTC
v_call: TRBV10-2; clone_size: -; j_call: TRBJ1-5; d_call: TRBD1; cdr3_aa: CASSESTRGTGVLFLSNQAQHF; cdr3_nt: TGCGCCAGCAGTGAGTCGACTCGGGGGACAGGGGTTTTATTTCTGAGCAATCAGGCCCAGCATTTT
v_call: TRBV4-2; clone_size: -; j_call: TRBJ1-2; d_call: -; cdr3_aa: CASSQDGRQNYGYTF; cdr3_nt: TGTGCCAGCAGCCAAGACGGTCGGCAGAACTATGGCTACACCTTC
v_call: TRBV6-2/TRBV6-3; clone_size: -; j_call: TRBJ2-7; d_call: -; cdr3_aa: CASRPTSFHEQYF; cdr3_nt: TGTGCCAGCAGACCAACTAGTTTTCACGAGCAGTACTTC
v_call: TRBV7-6; clone_size: many; j_call: TRBJ1-3; d_call: -; cdr3_aa: CASSLHGSGNTIYF; cdr3_nt: TGTGCCAGCAGCCTCCATGGCTCTGGAAACACCATATATTTT
v_call: TRBV6-1; clone_size: few; j_call: TRBJ1-5; d_call: -; cdr3_aa: CASSATRGRQPQHF; cdr3_nt: TGTGCCAGCAGCGCGACCAGGGGTCGTCAGCCCCAGCATTTT
v_call: TRBV9; clone_size: -; j_call: TRBJ1-2; d_call: -; cdr3_aa: CASSGGDYGYTF; cdr3_nt: TGTGCCAGCAGCGGAGGGGACTATGGCTACACCTTC
v_call: TRBV3-1; clone_size: -; j_call: TRBJ1-1; d_call: TRBD1; cdr3_aa: CASSLGQGALGAFF; cdr3_nt: TGTGCCAGCAGCCTCGGACAGGGGGCGTTAGGGGCTTTCTTT
v_call: TRBV4-1; clone_size: few; j_call: TRBJ2-3; d_call: -; cdr3_aa: CASSHNRDSLTDTQYF; cdr3_nt: TGCGCCAGCAGCCATAACCGGGACTCCCTCACAGATACGCAGTATTTT
v_call: TRBV7-9; clone_size: few; j_call: TRBJ1-2; d_call: -; cdr3_aa: CASSSSGTGGHTYGYTF; cdr3_nt: TGTGCCAGCAGCTCAAGCGGGACCGGAGGGCATACCTATGGCTACACCTTC
v_call: TRBV5-1; clone_size: -; j_call: TRBJ2-3; d_call: -; cdr3_aa: CASSLGPPNTDTQYF; cdr3_nt: TGCGCCAGCAGCTTGGGTCCCCCCAACACAGATACGCAGTATTTT
v_call: TRBV11-2; clone_size: few; j_call: TRBJ1-6; d_call: -; cdr3_aa: CASSSGTMQNSPLHF; cdr3_nt: TGTGCCAGCAGCTCCGGGACAATGCAGAATTCACCCCTCCACTTT
v_call: TRBV28; clone_size: few; j_call: TRBJ2-7; d_call: -; cdr3_aa: CASSLPWGPSSYEQYF; cdr3_nt: TGTGCCAGCAGTCTGCCTTGGGGGCCATCTTCCTACGAGCAGTACTTC
v_call: TRBV4-2; clone_size: few; j_call: TRBJ2-3; d_call: TRBD2; cdr3_aa: CASSQRTSGGGDTQYF; cdr3_nt: TGTGCCAGCAGCCAACGGACTAGCGGAGGGGGGGATACGCAGTATTTT
v_call: TRBV7-9; clone_size: -; j_call: TRBJ2-7; d_call: -; cdr3_aa: CASSLGGENYEQYF; cdr3_nt: TGTGCCAGCAGCTTAGGTGGTGAAAACTACGAGCAGTACTTC
v_call: TRBV4-3; clone_size: -; j_call: TRBJ2-7; d_call: -; cdr3_aa: CASSQDALRAGEQYF; cdr3_nt: TGCGCCAGCAGCCAAGATGCGCTAAGGGCTGGCGAGCAGTACTTC
v_call: TRBV3-1; clone_size: few; j_call: TRBJ2-1; d_call: -; cdr3_aa: CASSSSGVKFENEQFF; cdr3_nt: TGTGCCAGCAGTTCATCGGGGGTAAAGTTTGAGAATGAGCAGTTCTTC
v_call: TRBV4-1; clone_size: -; j_call: TRBJ1-1; d_call: -; cdr3_aa: CASSQASLGTEAFF; cdr3_nt: TGCGCCAGCAGCCAAGCCTCTCTGGGGACTGAAGCTTTCTTT
v_call: TRBV12-3/TRBV12-4; clone_size: few; j_call: TRBJ1-1; d_call: -; cdr3_aa: CASSTFRENTEAFF; cdr3_nt: TGTGCCAGCAGTACCTTTCGGGAGAACACTGAAGCTTTCTTT
v_call: TRBV20-1; clone_size: many; j_call: TRBJ1-2; d_call: TRBD1; cdr3_aa: CSARGIQGKYGYTF; cdr3_nt: TGCAGTGCTAGGGGAATACAGGGGAAATATGGCTACACCTTC
v_call: TRBV7-2; clone_size: -; j_call: TRBJ2-5; d_call: -; cdr3_aa: CASSPAWGHQETQYF; cdr3_nt: TGTGCCAGCAGCCCTGCCTGGGGCCACCAAGAGACCCAGTACTTC